These 13 T cell receptor beta chains originate from one sample sequenced in a study of T cells in Graves' hyperthyroidism and ophthalmopathy (dated by TCRdb to about 2019). Library method: multiplex PCR. TCRdb lists the instrument as Illumina HiSeq 2000. The TCR beta CDR3 regions were amplified from the RNA transcripts. The first round of RT-PCR for the TCR CDR3 was performed with the HTBI primer set and the Qiagen OneStep RT-PCR kit. TCRdb handled the public reads itself, with Q25 trimming in fastp and clone calling in MiXCR, and kept productive beta chains. Every distinct CDR3 protein forms one entry, paired with its most common genes and DNA. The table for this sample lists a few hundred thousand distinct CDR3 sequences; about a sixth of them were counted only once. Together, the top ten hold around 16% of the sample. The sample taken for sequencing was blood. The receptors shown here come from a woman aged 40 to 50 with Graves' ophthalmopathy.

The chain recombines TRBV2 with TRBJ2-7, with D perhaps TRBD2 (6 bases). CDR1 SNHLY and CDR2 FYNNEI come from the germline V gene. Trimming cost V 4 bases and J 2 bases, with 15 bases left between them. CDR3 size: 15 residues. The CDR3 loop is CASSVDSGGPYEQYF. In nucleotides, the CDR3 is TGTGCCAGCAGTGTGGATAGCGGTGGCCCCTACGAGCAGTACTTC. Using reference TRBV2 and TRBJ2-7 for the parts outside the CDR3, the full variable domain is EPEVTQTPSHQVTQMGQEVILRCVPISNHLYFYWYRQILGQKVEFLVSFYNNEISEKSEIFDDQFSVERPDGSNFTLKIRSTKLEDSAMYFCASSVDSGGPYEQYFGPGTRLTVT.

This clonotype was observed at least ten times. The V gene is TRBV30, the J gene TRBJ1-1; D is ambiguous. Between the trimmed V and J ends, which lost 4 bases and 11 bases, there was a span of 14 bases. Germline V gene sequence: CDR1 GTSNPN, CDR2 SVGIG (reference sequence). CDR3 length: 11 residues. Here the CDR3 reads CAWTSTRGAFF. For the CDR3, the DNA is TGTGCCTGGACCTCAACCCGAGGGGCTTTCTTT.

The chain joins TRBV27 to TRBJ1-1; D may be TRBD1 (6 bases). Germline loops: CDR1 MNHEY, CDR2 SMNVEV (reference sequence). This CDR3 has 15 residues. The V end was cut by 6 bases, the J end by 0 bases, with 14 bases between. Here the CDR3 reads CASSPNREMNTEAFF. The CDR3 DNA follows: TGTGCCAGCAGCCCGAACAGGGAGATGAACACTGAAGCTTTCTTT.

This clonotype was recorded at least ten times. The chain uses TRBV27 and TRBJ2-7; TRBD1 aligns across 12 bases. From germline, CDR1 is MNHEY and CDR2 SMNVEV (reference sequence). The CDR3 spans 18 residues. Trimming took 5 bases from V and 0 from J; bases not matched to a gene: 11. In DNA form, the CDR3 reads TGTGCCAGCAGTCCCTCCGGGACAGGGGGCCCTAGCTCCTACGAGCAGTACTTC. As protein: CASSPSGTGGPSSYEQYF.

In this sample, this clonotype turned up many times. The rearrangement joins TRBV28 to TRBJ2-5, with a weak D call TRBD2 (6 bases). The CDR3 spans 15 residues. Between the trimmed V and J ends, which lost 7 bases and 5 bases, there was a span of 20 bases. Per germline, CDR1 MDHEN and CDR2 SYDVKM. As DNA, the CDR3 is TGTGCCAGCACCACCAGGAGGGGTCGGCGGGAGACCCAGTACTTC. It is translated as CASTTRRGRRETQYF.

To note about this clonotype: This may be a read error: a much more frequent sequence differs by one nucleotide. The chain combines TRBV5-1 with TRBJ2-2; TRBD2 matches at 7 bases. Germline-derived CDR1 and CDR2 are SGHRS and YFSETQ. The V and J ends lost 0 bases and 5 bases, in that order; junction bases with no gene match: 7. The CDR3 is made up of 16 amino acids. CDR3 protein: CASSLDAGVWTGELFF. DNA for the CDR3: TGCGCCAGCAGCTTGGACGCGGGAGTGTGGACCGGGGAGCTGTTTTTT.

This clonotype was picked up many times. The V call is TRBV6-1, the J call TRBJ1-1, with D perhaps matching TRBD1 (6 bases). The V and J ends lost 10 bases and 4 bases respectively, with 16 bases between them. CDR3 length: 13 amino acids. From germline, CDR1 is MNHNS and CDR2 SASEGT. The CDR3 DNA sequence: TGTGCCACCGAGGGGGGGGTTGGCACTGAAGCTTTCTTT. This sequence encodes CATEGGVGTEAFF.

This clonotype was seen at least ten times. This chain links TRBV28 with TRBJ1-5, with 7 bases identical to TRBD1. V lost 3 bases to trimming and J lost 5 bases; unmatched junction nucleotides: 4. CDR1 and CDR2 from the germline V gene are MDHEN and SYDVKM. There are 14 residues in the CDR3. In DNA form, the CDR3 reads TGTGCCAGCAGTTTGGGGACAGATTATCAGCCCCAGCATTTT. Translated: CASSLGTDYQPQHF.

This clonotype has at least ten counts. CDR3 nucleotides: TGTGCCACCAGCTCCGCGGGAGGGTACGAGCAGTACTTC. Residues: CATSSAGGYEQYF. This sequence joins TRBV24-1 and TRBJ2-7; the match to TRBD2 covers 9 bases. V shed 7 bases and J 4 bases; nucleotides not matched to a gene: 4. CDR1 is KGHDR, CDR2 SFDVKD, per germline. CDR3 length: 13 amino acids.

This clonotype was counted ten times or more. The chain couples TRBV25-1 to TRBJ1-4, with D possibly matching TRBD1 (5 bases). The CDR3 length is 13 residues. The V end was cut by 4 bases, the J end by 7 bases, with 10 bases between. Germline V gene lookup returns CDR1 MGHDK and CDR2 SYGVNS. CDR3 sequence reads: CASSGGDREKLFF. As DNA, the CDR3 is TGTGCCAGCAGTGGGGGGGACCGTGAAAAACTGTTTTTT. The variable domain in full, completed from reference TRBV25-1 and TRBJ1-4, reads EADIYQTPRYLVIGTGKKITLECSQTMGHDKMYWYQQDPGMELHLIHYSYGVNSTEKGDLSSESTVSRIRTEHFPLTLESARPSHTSQYLCASSGGDREKLFFGSGTQLSVL.

In its sample, this clonotype was seen many times. CDR3 nucleotides: TGTGCCAGCAGCAAATACCCCGGGACGGAGAACACTGAAGCTTTCTTT. Translation gives CASSKYPGTENTEAFF. The V and J genes are TRBV11-1 and TRBJ1-1; D is possibly TRBD1 (5 bases). Trimming pared 5 bases from V and 1 base from J, leaving 17 bases between. Germline CDR1 SGHAT, CDR2 FQDESV (reference sequence). CDR3 length equals 16 residues. The full variable domain, with the rest looked up from reference TRBV11-1 and TRBJ1-1, is EAEVAQSPRYKITEKSQAVAFWCDPISGHATLYWYRQILGQGPELLVQFQDESVVDDSQLPKDRFSAERLKGVDSTLKIQPAELGDSAMYLCASSKYPGTENTEAFFGQGTRLTVV.

This clonotype has ten or more counts. This chain joins TRBV12-3 or TRBV12-4 and TRBJ2-7; TRBD2 matches at 11 bases. V lost 5 bases to trimming and J lost 0 bases; unmatched junction nucleotides: 9. The CDR3 sequence is 17 residues long. CDR3 protein: CASSPIAGGLSSYEQYF. The DNA of the CDR3 is TGTGCCAGCAGTCCAATAGCGGGAGGGCTGAGCTCCTACGAGCAGTACTTC.

This clonotype was counted many times. J is TRBJ1-3 and V is TRBV19; possibly TRBD1 for D (5 bases). V gave up 4 bases and J gave up 0 bases, with 19 bases separating them. Germline V CDR1 and CDR2: LNHDA, SQIVND (reference sequence). This CDR3 spans 18 amino acids. The chain's CDR3 is CASSTWDRELSSGNTIYF. The DNA of the CDR3 is TGTGCCAGTAGTACCTGGGACCGAGAATTAAGCTCTGGAAACACCATATATTTT.